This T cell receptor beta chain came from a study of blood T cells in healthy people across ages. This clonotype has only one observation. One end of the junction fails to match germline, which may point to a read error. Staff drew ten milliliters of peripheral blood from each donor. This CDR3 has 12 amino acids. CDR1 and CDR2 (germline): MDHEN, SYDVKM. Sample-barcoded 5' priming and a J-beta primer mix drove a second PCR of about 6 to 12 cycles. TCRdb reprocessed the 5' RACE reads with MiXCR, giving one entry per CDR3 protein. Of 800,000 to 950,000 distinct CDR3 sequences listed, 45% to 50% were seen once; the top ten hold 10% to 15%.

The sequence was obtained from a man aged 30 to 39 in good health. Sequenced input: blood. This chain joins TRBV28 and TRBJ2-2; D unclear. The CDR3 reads CAGSASQWELFF. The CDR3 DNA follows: TGTGCCGGCAGTGCCAGTCAGTGGGAGCTGTTTTTT.